This T cell receptor beta chain emerged from a study of naive and memory T cell subsets. Two oligonucleotides, mixed equimolar, formed the beta constant-region primer covering TRBC1 and TRBC2. Four rounds of PCR amplified the ligated cDNA using nested alpha and beta constant-region primers plus SP2. Via MiXCR, TCRdb re-called the UMI-ligation and nested PCR reads, giving one row per CDR3 protein. The table has roughly 80,000 distinct CDR3 sequences, over 8.5% seen once. Study-wide results and limits: Especially in CD8 cells, naive repertoires contained a few larger clonotypes, possibly CD45RA-re-expressing memory cells.

In this sample, this clonotype turned up a few times. What it binds is not known. The CDR3 loop spans 14 amino acids. Between the trimmed V and J ends, which lost 3 bases and 6 bases, there was a span of 12 bases. The germline V gene encodes CDR1 SEHNR and CDR2 FQNEAQ (reference sequence). The V and J genes are TRBV7-9 and TRBJ2-1; D might be TRBD1 (6 bases). Source material: naive CD8+ T cells from blood. The sequence came from a human donor in good health. The CDR3 loop is CASSFGDKPNEQFF. As DNA, the CDR3 is TGTGCCAGCAGCTTTGGGGACAAACCCAATGAGCAGTTCTTC.